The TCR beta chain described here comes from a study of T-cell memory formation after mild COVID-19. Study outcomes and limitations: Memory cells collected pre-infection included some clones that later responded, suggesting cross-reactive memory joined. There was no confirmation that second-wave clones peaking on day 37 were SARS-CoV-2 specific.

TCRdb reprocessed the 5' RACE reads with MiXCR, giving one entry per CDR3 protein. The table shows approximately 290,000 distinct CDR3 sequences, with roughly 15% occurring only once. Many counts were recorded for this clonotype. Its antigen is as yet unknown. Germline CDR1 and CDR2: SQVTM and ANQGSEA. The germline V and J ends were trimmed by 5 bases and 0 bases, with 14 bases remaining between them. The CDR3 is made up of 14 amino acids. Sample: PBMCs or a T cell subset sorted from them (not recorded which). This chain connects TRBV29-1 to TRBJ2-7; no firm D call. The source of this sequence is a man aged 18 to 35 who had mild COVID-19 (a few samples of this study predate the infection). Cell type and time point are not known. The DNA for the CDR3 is TGCAGCGTTTTCCTAGACTCAAGCTCCTACGAGCAGTACTTC. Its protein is CSVFLDSSSYEQYF.